The source of this T cell receptor beta chain is a study of cytomegalovirus exposure and HLA in healthy donors. Study findings and constraints: Analysis was carried out at a later point, and it linked a missense DCLRE1C variant to TCR beta V- and J-gene trimming. The HLA-A and HLA-B alleles of most subjects were reportedly predicted accurately from TCR beta sequences.

Among the donors, all were healthy bone marrow donors. Comments on this clone: Its target is unknown.

60 Vbeta and 13 Jbeta primers were used in PCR. Libraries were prepared by immunoSEQ multiplex PCR; TCRdb keeps only in-frame clonotypes and omits some of them. This table holds about 190,000 clones, 77% found once. This CDR3 comprises 13 residues. The V gene end was trimmed by 4 bases and the J gene end by 8 bases; junction bases not matched to a gene: 1. The V gene's germline CDR1 is SGHTS and CDR2 YDEGEE. The V and J genes are TRBV5-8 and TRBJ1-6; 9 nucleotides match TRBD1. The clonotype was recovered from a woman aged 25 to 39 in good health and CMV-seropositive. Sequencing was performed on PBMCs. The CDR3 loop reads CASSRDRDSPLHF. CDR3 nucleotides: TGTGCCAGCAGCCGGGACAGGGATTCACCCCTCCACTTT.